The 9 T cell receptor beta chains listed next were all sequenced from one sample in a study of tumor and adjacent non-tumor tissue in lung cancer. A modified ARM-PCR protocol with three rounds of nested PCR amplified TCRbeta. TCRdb processed the multiplex PCR reads anew with MiXCR; each CDR3 protein has one entry. The data contain 90,000 to 100,000 distinct CDR3 sequences, roughly 80% of them singletons. The template was RNA from unsorted bulk tissue. This non-tumor lung sample came from over 3 cm beyond the tumor edge. The sequencing sample was made of distant non-tumor lung tissue. These receptors all come from a man aged 55 to 70 with small cell lung cancer.

The chain has TRBV11-3 and TRBJ2-5; TRBD2 matches at 9 bases. Germline assignment: CDR1 SGHNT and CDR2 YENEEA. CDR3 length: 16 residues. The CDR3 loop reads CGSSSTAAGGFETQYF. CDR3 DNA: TGTGGAAGTAGCTCGACCGCGGCGGGAGGGTTCGAGACCCAGTACTTC.

A word on this clonotype: One junction end disagrees with the germline gene, perhaps due to a read error. V gene TRBV6-2 or TRBV6-3 combines with J gene TRBJ2-1, with unresolved D. Per the germline V gene, CDR1 is MNHEY and CDR2 is SVGEGT. The CDR3 sequence is 13 residues long. The CDR3 bases are TGTGCCAGCAGCACCGGTCCTAACAGTGAGCGGTTCTTC. It codes for CASSTGPNSERFF.

The chain has TRBV11-2 and TRBJ2-1; TRBD2 agrees at 16 bases. V trimming: 9 bases; J trimming: 15 bases; junction bases outside the gene matches: 17. The length of the CDR3 is 16 residues. Germline lookup yields CDR1 SGHAT and CDR2 FQNNGV. CDR3 loop: CASSPVGTSGRVKLFF. DNA of the CDR3: TGTGCCAGTAGCCCAGTTGGGACTAGCGGGAGGGTTAAGCTGTTCTTC.

With respect to this clonotype: Germline is not matched at one junction end, which may reflect a read error. The rearrangement links TRBV12-3 or TRBV12-4 to TRBJ1-2, with D perhaps matching TRBD1 (5 bases). This CDR3 has 13 residues. The DNA for the CDR3 is TGTGTCAGCAGCTCCACAGGTGGCAATGGATACACCTTC. As protein: CVSSSTGGNGYTF.

Details on this clonotype: A much larger clone lies a single base off, so this may be a read error. The chain joins TRBV30 to TRBJ1-6; D is ambiguous. CDR1 and CDR2 from the germline V gene are GTSNPN and SVGIG (reference sequence). CDR3 length: 15 residues. V lost 2 bases and J lost 7, with 15 bases in between. The CDR3 nucleotides are TGTGCCTGGAGTCCCTTTGTGGAGGAGAATTCACCCCTCCACTTT. Its translation: CAWSPFVEENSPLHF.

Details on this clonotype: At one end, the junction sequence differs from germline, possibly due to a read error. The chain links TRBV6-5 to TRBJ1-2, with D possibly TRBD1 on 6 matching bases. The CDR3 consists of 14 residues. Germline V gives CDR1 MNHEY, CDR2 SVGAGI. The CDR3 nucleotides read TGTGCCATCAGTTACTGGGGGGGCCACTATGGCTACACCTTC. Protein sequence: CAISYWGGHYGYTF.

The rearrangement joins TRBV12-3 or TRBV12-4 to TRBJ2-5, with a weak D call TRBD2 (5 bases). Trimming cost V 7 bases and J 5 bases, with 17 bases left between them. The CDR3 length is 14 residues. The DNA for the CDR3 is TGTGCCAGCAATTTTCGTCGAGGGATGGAGACCCAGTACTTC. This codes for CASNFRRGMETQYF.

This clonotype appeared once. Because it lacks the conserved phenylalanine or tryptophan at the end, this CDR3 is likely a read error. The chain uses TRBV4-1 and TRBJ1-5; maybe TRBD1 (5 bases). The CDR3 runs 13 residues. Germline V gene data show CDR1 as MGHRA and CDR2 as YSYEKL. CDR3 nucleotides: TGCGCCAGGAGCCAGGGTATGTCTCAGCCCCAGCATTTG. As protein: CARSQGMSQPQHL.

DNA of the CDR3: TGTACCACCAGTGAGACTAGCGGGAGTTATGAGCAGTACTTC. The encoded protein is CTTSETSGSYEQYF. V gene TRBV6-1 combines with J gene TRBJ2-7; 12 nucleotides line up with TRBD2. The CDR3 loop spans 14 amino acids. From germline, CDR1 is MNHNS and CDR2 SASEGT.